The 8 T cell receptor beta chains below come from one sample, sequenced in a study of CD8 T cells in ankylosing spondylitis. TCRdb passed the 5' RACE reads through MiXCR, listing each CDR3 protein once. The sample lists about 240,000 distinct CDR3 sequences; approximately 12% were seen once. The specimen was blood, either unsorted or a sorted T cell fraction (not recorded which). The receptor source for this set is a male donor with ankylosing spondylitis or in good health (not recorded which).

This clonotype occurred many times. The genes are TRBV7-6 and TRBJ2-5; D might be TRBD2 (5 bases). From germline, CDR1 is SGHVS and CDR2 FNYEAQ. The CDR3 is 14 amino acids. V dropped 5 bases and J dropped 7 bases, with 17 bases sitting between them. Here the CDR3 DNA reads TGTGCCAGCAGCCCGGGATTTCGAATCGGGACCCAGTACTTC. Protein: CASSPGFRIGTQYF.

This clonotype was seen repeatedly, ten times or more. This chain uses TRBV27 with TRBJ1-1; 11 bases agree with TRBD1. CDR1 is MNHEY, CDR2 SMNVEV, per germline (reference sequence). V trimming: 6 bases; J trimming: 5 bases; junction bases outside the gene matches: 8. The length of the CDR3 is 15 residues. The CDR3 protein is CASSRGTGGATEAFF. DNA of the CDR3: TGTGCCAGCAGCCGAGGGACAGGGGGAGCGACTGAAGCTTTCTTT.

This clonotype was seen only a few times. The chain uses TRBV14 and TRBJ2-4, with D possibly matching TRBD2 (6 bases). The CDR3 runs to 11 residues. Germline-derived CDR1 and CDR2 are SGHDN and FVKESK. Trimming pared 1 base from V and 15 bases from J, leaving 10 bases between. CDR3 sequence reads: CASSQGLVRYF. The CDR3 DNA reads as TGTGCCAGCAGCCAAGGACTAGTGCGGTACTTC.

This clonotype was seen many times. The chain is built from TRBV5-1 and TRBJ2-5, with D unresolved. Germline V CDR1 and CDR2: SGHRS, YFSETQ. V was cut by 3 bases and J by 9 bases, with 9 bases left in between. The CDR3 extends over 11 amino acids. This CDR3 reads CASSWGLAQYF. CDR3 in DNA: TGCGCCAGCAGCTGGGGATTGGCCCAGTACTTC.

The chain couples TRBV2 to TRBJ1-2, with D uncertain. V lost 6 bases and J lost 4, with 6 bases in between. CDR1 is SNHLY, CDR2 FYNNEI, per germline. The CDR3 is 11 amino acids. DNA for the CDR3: TGTGCCAGCAGCGACTCCTATGGCTACACCTTC. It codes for CASSDSYGYTF.

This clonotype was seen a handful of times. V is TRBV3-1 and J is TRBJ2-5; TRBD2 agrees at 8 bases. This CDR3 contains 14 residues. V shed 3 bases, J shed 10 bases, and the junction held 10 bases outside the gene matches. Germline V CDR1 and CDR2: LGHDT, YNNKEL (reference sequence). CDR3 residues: CASSQAGAGGDQYF. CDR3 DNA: TGTGCCAGCAGCCAGGCGGGGGCGGGGGGAGACCAGTACTTC.

CDR3 sequence reads: CSAVPGLAGITDTQYF. The CDR3, as DNA: TGCAGTGCCGTACCGGGACTAGCAGGGATCACAGATACGCAGTATTTT. The chain has TRBV20-1 and TRBJ2-3, with 9 bases fitting TRBD2. CDR1 DFQATT and CDR2 SNEGSKA come from the germline V gene (reference sequence). CDR3 size: 16 residues. J was trimmed by 2 bases and V by 6 bases; bases with no gene match: 12.

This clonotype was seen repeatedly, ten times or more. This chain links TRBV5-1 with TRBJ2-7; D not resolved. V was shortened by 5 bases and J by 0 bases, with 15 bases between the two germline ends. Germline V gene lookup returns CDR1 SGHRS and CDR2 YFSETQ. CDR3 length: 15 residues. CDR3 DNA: TGCGCCAGCAGTGAAGGATCAGCAAGCTCCTACGAGCAGTACTTC. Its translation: CASSEGSASSYEQYF.